The clone carrying this T cell receptor (beta chain) was seen only a few times. Antigen specificity is unknown. This sample is part of a study of shared clonotypes between healthy human individuals. Overall study: The study enrolled a couple of women and a few men aged 18 to 49. Points from the study as a whole: Naive CD4 clonotype sharing across a few donors was about 5%. Expectations were that clonotype sharing among donors would be affected by sequencing depth.

Some clones are missing from TCRdb's copy, which holds only in-frame ones; the method was immunoSEQ multiplex PCR. The table lists about 680,000 clones, around 78% of them singletons, with around 1.8% in the top ten. This CDR3 has 12 amino acids. V lost 5 bases to trimming and J lost 0 bases, with 4 bases between them. The germline CDR1 and CDR2 sequences are MGHDK and SYGVNS. The TCR comes from a woman in her thirties in good health. The V call is TRBV25-1, the J call TRBJ2-5; D is unresolved. What was sequenced was memory CD4+ T cells sorted from blood. Indicated subset: CD45RA-negative fraction. The CDR3, as DNA: TGTGCCAGCAGTTGGAACCAAGAGACCCAGTACTTC. This encodes CASSWNQETQYF.